Included here is one TCR beta chain sequence, with context. This clonotype was detected ten times or more. Its recognized antigen is unknown. No much larger clone is present one base from it, and per-base qualities are unavailable. Graves' hyperthyroidism was defined as stable when no progression to ophthalmopathy occurred over 18 months of follow-up. The hyperthyroidism patients were between 18 and 65 years old and newly diagnosed, with a disease duration of less than 2 months. Any patient with an uncontrolled infection, another autoimmune disease, pregnancy or lactation was excluded. Clinical symptoms, serum thyroxine and TRAb, thyroid ultrasound, and orbital computed tomography formed the basis for the diagnoses. Ficoll-Paque density gradient centrifugation was used to isolate PBMCs from about 10 ml of fresh peripheral blood. Total RNA was extracted using Trizol reagent, and RNA quality was assessed on an Agilent 2100 Bioanalyzer.

The sample comes from a study of T cells in Graves' hyperthyroidism and ophthalmopathy (dated by TCRdb to about 2019). Turning to the overall study: Peripheral blood samples were taken at the time of initial diagnosis, prior to any treatment. Following sampling, methimazole starting at 30 mg daily was given to hyperthyroidism patients, and high-dose intravenous methylprednisolone was given to ophthalmopathy patients. In roughly six Graves' hyperthyroidism patients, the study also compared T-cell repertoires from thyroid tissue with T-cell repertoires from blood. TCR Vbeta CDR3 sequencing of roughly 140 peripheral blood samples (fewer than 45 ophthalmopathy, over 70 hyperthyroidism and approximately 17 progressor patients) is reported in the paper. A discovery cohort of 95 to 100 patients, about 44 with Graves' ophthalmopathy and fewer than 65 with stable Graves' hyperthyroidism, was used to find distinguishing TCR V-J signatures. The roughly 100 discovery patients were randomly split 7:3 into training and test sets. An independent validation cohort of some 18 hyperthyroidism patients and more than 15 patients who later progressed to ophthalmopathy tested prospective prediction of ophthalmopathy.

What the authors observed across the whole study: During validation, the model predicted progression to ophthalmopathy a median of approximately 7 months ahead of onset, with almost 71% sensitivity and 72.22% specificity. Most expanded thyroid clonotypes (frequency above 0.001) were also found in blood, which suggests that blood repertoires may mirror thyroid immune responses. Sample size was not statistically predetermined, and investigators were not blinded to group allocation. A 13 V-J signature model separated ophthalmopathy from stable hyperthyroidism, with about 88% sensitivity and roughly 81% specificity in cross-validation and 80%/75% in testing.

A distance of 28 bases separates the germline ends of V and J, which lose 4 bases and 0 bases respectively. From the cysteine through the phenylalanine, the CDR3 covers 20 amino acids. Left in the record is the CDR3 DNA by itself, 60 bases read in frame from the first base. TCR beta CDR3 regions were amplified from RNA transcripts. The TCR CDR3 was subjected to a first round of RT-PCR using the HTBI primer set and the Qiagen OneStep RT-PCR kit. The libraries were constructed in a second round of multiplex PCR and then size-selected and purified. Sequencing of the libraries was done on an Illumina HiSeq2000 using paired-end 100 bp reads. Turning to the authors' computational methods: SOAPnuke was used to process the raw data, throwing out any read that contained adapters or uncalled bases, had a mean Phred below 15, or lacked an exact constant-primer or identifier match. COPE v1.2.5 was used to merge high-quality paired reads, and clonotypes were defined as unique nucleotide sequences. Clonotypes were aligned to IMGT TRBV, TRBD and TRBJ reference segments using MiTCR v1.1. The analysis was restricted to V-J combinations with a frequency above 0.0001, which together covered 99.2% of the repertoires. A TCS score was defined as the ratio between F50 (clonal expansion) and ExV (chaos), using BLOSUM62-based TCRdist between CDR3 peptides within each V-J. Welch's t-statistics and random forest reduced roughly 530 V-J features to 10 to 15, which were used in a naive Bayes classifier (R e1071). TCRdb cleaned the public reads at Q25 with fastp, built clones with MiXCR and kept in-frame beta chains. Every entry covers one CDR3 protein and lists the most common genes and DNA from its rows. The V and J calls and clone size come from TCRdb's table, not from the authors' own analysis. Counted in this sample were fewer than 600,000 distinct CDR3 sequences; about 15% of them appeared once. The top ten clonotypes cover around 14% of the sample.

This TCR came from a middle-aged woman with Graves' hyperthyroidism. The rearrangement combines TRBV12-3 or TRBV12-4 with TRBJ2-7; TRBD2 is a possible D gene, resting on 5 matching bases. The sequenced sample was blood. The bases are TGTGCCAGCAGTTCCAACCGCTACCCCTCTACTAGTTTAATCTCCTACGAGCAGTACTTC. It is translated as CASSSNRYPSTSLISYEQYF.